One sample yielded the 26 T cell receptor beta chains listed below, sequenced in a study of cytotoxic CD8 clonotypes in ibrutinib-treated CLL. Here immunoSEQ multiplex PCR was the method, and the copy in TCRdb shows in-frame clones only, minus some. The data contain 150,000 or so clones, over 75% of them singletons. The input for sequencing was PBMCs, taken after 36 months of ibrutinib treatment. The receptors shown here come from a human donor with chronic lymphocytic leukemia.

The CDR3 sequence: CAIATGPSRRNEQFF. CDR3 bases: TGTGCCATTGCAACCGGGCCTTCAAGGAGAAATGAGCAGTTCTTC. This chain links TRBV2 with TRBJ2-1; D uncertain. The CDR3 totals 15 residues. Germline V lookup: CDR1 SNHLY, CDR2 FYNNEI. Trimming left V 10 bases short and J 7 bases short, with 23 bases between.

The V gene is TRBV29-1, the J gene TRBJ2-5, with 7 bases aligning to TRBD1. V lost 4 bases and J lost 3; bases outside the gene matches: 5. CDR1 SQVTM and CDR2 ANQGSEA come from the germline V gene. The CDR3 is 13 residues long. This CDR3 is CSVGPRGKETQYF. The CDR3 DNA reads as TGCAGCGTTGGACCCAGGGGGAAAGAGACCCAGTACTTC. Using reference TRBV29-1 and TRBJ2-5 for the parts outside the CDR3, the full variable domain is SAVISQKPSRDICQRGTSLTIQCQVDSQVTMMFWYRQQPGQSLTLIATANQGSEATYESGFVIDKFPISRPNLTFSTLTVSNMSPEDSSIYLCSVGPRGKETQYFGPGTRLLVL.

This clone appeared a few times. The chain couples TRBV4-1 to TRBJ2-3; TRBD2 matches at 10 bases. Looked up from germline, CDR1 is MGHRA and CDR2 is YSYEKL. This CDR3 region has 17 residues. J gave up 5 bases and V 1 base, and 9 bases lay outside the gene matches. CDR3 DNA: TGCGCCAGCAGCCAAGTGCTCAGCGGGAGGGCTGGAGATACGCAGTATTTT. Translated: CASSQVLSGRAGDTQYF.

This clone has only one observation. The rearrangement uses TRBV10-3 and TRBJ1-1, with D unclear. Trimming removed 2 bases at V and 2 bases at J, with 12 bases between. In germline, CDR1 is ENHRY, CDR2 SYGVKD. The CDR3 is 15 residues long. The CDR3 coding sequence is TGTGCCATCAGTGAGGAGGTCGGCGGAAACACTGAAGCTTTCTTT. Its translation: CAISEEVGGNTEAFF.

The chain couples TRBV5-1 to TRBJ2-7; a possible D gene is TRBD1 (5 bases). The germline V gene encodes CDR1 SGHRS and CDR2 YFSETQ. The CDR3 has 13 amino acids. The V end was cut by 0 bases, the J end by 2 bases, with 6 bases between. CDR3 amino acids: CASSLGTPYEQYF. CDR3 sequence (DNA): TGCGCCAGCAGCTTGGGGACACCCTACGAGCAGTACTTC.

The genes are TRBV28 and TRBJ2-5; the match to TRBD2 covers 12 bases. The CDR3 is 17 amino acids. The trim removed 6 bases at V and 5 bases at J, leaving 13 bases unmatched. The germline gives CDR1 MDHEN, CDR2 SYDVKM. CDR3 bases: TGTGCCAGCAGCCTGCTAGCGGGGGGGCCGTCGGTTGAGACCCAGTACTTC. This codes for CASSLLAGGPSVETQYF.

The chain carries TRBV2 and TRBJ1-1; D perhaps matches TRBD1 (5 bases). V was pared by 4 bases and J by 4 bases, with 10 bases between. The CDR3 sequence is 13 residues long. Germline values: CDR1 SNHLY, CDR2 FYNNEI. CDR3 sequence reads: CASSVTGGTEAFF. CDR3 nucleotide sequence: TGTGCCAGCAGTGTTACAGGAGGCACTGAAGCTTTCTTT.

The CDR3 protein is CASREAGGPYEQYF. For the CDR3, the DNA is TGTGCCAGCAGGGAAGCGGGGGGGCCCTACGAGCAGTACTTC. The chain recombines TRBV6-5 with TRBJ2-7, with 10 bases identical to TRBD2. The CDR3 has 14 residues. The V gene's germline CDR1 is MNHEY and CDR2 SVGAGI. Unmatched junction bases numbered 4, after V lost 6 bases and J lost 2 bases.

The rearrangement joins TRBV2 to TRBJ1-2, with D tentatively TRBD1 (5 bases). Germline CDR1 SNHLY, CDR2 FYNNEI. The CDR3 has 14 amino acids. V was clipped by 2 bases and J by 4 bases, with 11 bases between them. CDR3 DNA: TGTGCCAGCAGTGAATGGGGCGGCTTCTATGGCTACACCTTC. It codes for CASSEWGGFYGYTF. The full variable domain, rest sourced from reference TRBV2 and TRBJ1-2, is EPEVTQTPSHQVTQMGQEVILRCVPISNHLYFYWYRQILGQKVEFLVSFYNNEISEKSEIFDDQFSVERPDGSNFTLKIRSTKLEDSAMYFCASSEWGGFYGYTFGSGTRLTVV.

This clone was found a few times. The J gene is TRBJ1-3, the V gene TRBV7-6; the match to TRBD1 covers 10 bases. Germline V CDR1 and CDR2: SGHVS, FNYEAQ. The length of the CDR3 is 15 residues. V lost 1 base to trimming and J lost 9 bases; unmatched junction nucleotides: 6. This CDR3 is CASSLVGTGVSTIYF. As DNA, the CDR3 is TGTGCCAGCAGCTTAGTTGGGACAGGGGTGAGCACCATATATTTT.

This sequence joins TRBV2 and TRBJ2-2; D remains unclear. The CDR3 runs 11 residues. Trimming removed 6 bases from V and 5 bases from J, with 4 bases in between. Germline V gene sequence: CDR1 SNHLY, CDR2 FYNNEI. This chain's CDR3 is CASSQTGELFF. CDR3 sequence (DNA): TGTGCCAGCAGCCAGACCGGGGAGCTGTTTTTT.

This clone was counted only a few times. The chain carries TRBV2 and TRBJ2-1, with TRBD1 matching over 9 bases. CDR1 and CDR2 from the germline V gene are SNHLY and FYNNEI. The CDR3 sequence is 17 residues long. Trimming at V came to 3 bases and at J to 7 bases, leaving 13 bases not matched to a gene. The CDR3 region has the DNA TGTGCCAGCAGTGAGGGGTTCCGGGACAGGGTTGCTAATGAGCAGTTCTTC. It codes for CASSEGFRDRVANEQFF.

This chain joins TRBV7-9 and TRBJ1-4; maybe TRBD1 (5 bases). Germline V CDR1 and CDR2: SEHNR, FQNEAQ (reference sequence). This CDR3 contains 14 residues. Trimming took off 5 bases at V and 0 bases at J, with 7 bases between the two ends. CDR3 residues: CASSPTATNEKLFF. The CDR3 DNA sequence: TGTGCCAGCAGCCCGACAGCAACTAATGAAAAACTGTTTTTT.

The CDR3 DNA follows: TGTGCCAGCTCACCACCCATGGACACAGGGACAGTACTCCACTTT. Translation: CASSPPMDTGTVLHF. The chain uses TRBV18 and TRBJ1-6; 7 nucleotides line up with TRBD1. This CDR3 region has 15 residues. Germline values: CDR1 KGHSH, CDR2 LQKENI. Losses at the gene ends were 0 bases for V and 16 bases for J; bases not matched to a gene: 12. The entire variable domain, with the rest obtained from reference TRBV18 and TRBJ1-6, is as follows: NAGVMQNPRHLVRRRGQEARLRCSPMKGHSHVYWYRQLPEEGLKFMVYLQKENIIDESGMPKERFSAEFPKEGPSILRIQQVVRGDSAAYFCASSPPMDTGTVLHFGNGTRLTVT.

This rearrangement joins TRBV4-1 to TRBJ1-3, with 7 bases fitting TRBD1. V shed 4 bases, J shed 1 base, and the junction held 19 bases outside the gene matches. The CDR3 length is 20 residues. Germline lookup yields CDR1 MGHRA and CDR2 YSYEKL. This chain's CDR3 is CASSPNRLYDRALSGNTIYF. Here the CDR3 DNA reads TGCGCCAGCAGCCCAAACCGCCTTTATGACAGGGCCCTGTCTGGAAACACCATATATTTT.

The J gene is TRBJ2-6, the V gene TRBV25-1; the match to TRBD1 covers 7 bases. This CDR3 region has 14 residues. Per germline, CDR1 MGHDK and CDR2 SYGVNS. J lost 0 bases, V lost 11 bases, and 4 bases had no gene match. The CDR3 is CAARGISGANVLTF. CDR3 sequence (DNA): TGTGCCGCCAGGGGGATCTCTGGGGCCAACGTCCTGACTTTC.

Only a few counts were recorded for this clone. V and J are TRBV18 and TRBJ1-1; no reliable D call. The CDR3 is made up of 13 amino acids. The germline V gene encodes CDR1 KGHSH and CDR2 LQKENI. The germline V and J ends were trimmed by 0 bases and 4 bases, with 6 bases remaining between them. The CDR3 nucleotides are TGTGCCAGCTCACCACCGTCCGGCACTGAAGCTTTCTTT. Translated, it gives CASSPPSGTEAFF.

The V call is TRBV10-1, the J call TRBJ2-5; D is uncertain. Per the germline V gene, CDR1 is WNHNN and CDR2 is SYGVQD (reference sequence). V was pared by 3 bases and J by 0 bases, with 2 bases between. The CDR3 runs 12 residues. The CDR3: CASSDNQETQYF. The DNA of the CDR3 is TGCGCCAGCAGTGATAACCAAGAGACCCAGTACTTC.

V is TRBV6-6 and J is TRBJ2-3, with D possibly matching TRBD1 (6 bases). Deletions cut 8 bases from V and 1 base from J, with 13 bases between. The CDR3 is made up of 14 amino acids. Germline V gives CDR1 MNHNY, CDR2 SVGAGI (reference sequence). CDR3 sequence: CASSGTTRTDTQYF. As DNA, the CDR3 is TGTGCCAGCTCGGGGACAACACGCACAGATACGCAGTATTTT.

The rearrangement links TRBV10-3 to TRBJ2-7; D is tentatively TRBD1 or TRBD2 (5 bases each). V was trimmed by 6 bases and J by 2 bases, leaving 26 bases between them. In germline, CDR1 is ENHRY, CDR2 SYGVKD. The CDR3 totals 18 residues. This chain's CDR3 is CAISVPGPPPLGTYEQYF. The CDR3 nucleotides are TGTGCCATCAGCGTCCCGGGACCTCCGCCGTTGGGGACCTACGAGCAGTACTTC.

The chain has TRBV7-7 and TRBJ2-1, with TRBD2 identical over 13 bases. The CDR3 length is 15 residues. V gave up 5 bases and J gave up 6 bases; unmatched junction bases: 4. CDR1 and CDR2 (germline): SSHAT, FNYEAQ (reference sequence). The CDR3 sequence is CASSRGLAGFNEQFF. The CDR3 DNA sequence: TGTGCCAGCAGCCGGGGACTAGCGGGATTCAATGAGCAGTTCTTC.

The rearrangement links TRBV6-1 to TRBJ1-2; D is unclear. CDR1 and CDR2 from the germline V gene are MNHNS and SASEGT. Between the trimmed V and J ends, which lost 7 bases and 5 bases, there was a span of 11 bases. This CDR3 has 12 residues. CDR3 nucleotides: TGTGCCAGCACCCTGAAGCAGTATGGCTACACCTTC. This gives the protein CASTLKQYGYTF.

The chain couples TRBV7-9 to TRBJ2-5; maybe TRBD1 (5 bases). This CDR3 spans 15 amino acids. Between the trimmed V and J ends, which lost 1 base and 4 bases, there was a span of 13 bases. The germline CDR1 and CDR2 sequences are SEHNR and FQNEAQ (reference sequence). The CDR3 is CASSLVGQGRETQYF. CDR3 sequence (DNA): TGTGCCAGCAGCTTAGTCGGGCAGGGCCGAGAGACCCAGTACTTC.

CDR3 loop: CASSFAPTGTSHGTQYF. CDR3 nucleotides: TGTGCCAGCAGCTTCGCCCCTACCGGGACCTCTCACGGAACCCAGTACTTC. V gene TRBV7-9 combines with J gene TRBJ2-5; D could derive from TRBD1 or TRBD2 (5 bases each). Germline V gene sequence: CDR1 SEHNR, CDR2 FQNEAQ (reference sequence). The CDR3 totals 17 residues. Trimming stripped 3 bases from V and 8 bases from J, with 25 bases between.

V usage is TRBV10-3 and J usage is TRBJ2-7; TRBD1 might be the D (6 bases). The germline V and J ends were trimmed by 0 bases and 6 bases, with 24 bases remaining between them. Germline CDR1 ENHRY, CDR2 SYGVKD. CDR3 length: 18 residues. Here the CDR3 reads CAISESYRATGPPSEQYF. CDR3 nucleotides: TGTGCCATCAGTGAGTCTTACAGGGCGACGGGTCCCCCTTCCGAGCAGTACTTC.

This clone occurred a few times. The chain links TRBV7-3 to TRBJ1-5; D is possibly TRBD1 (6 bases). Germline values: CDR1 SGHTA, CDR2 FQGTGA. The CDR3 has 13 residues. V was pared by 6 bases and J by 5 bases, with 11 bases between. In DNA form, the CDR3 reads TGTGCCAGCAGTTTAGACAGGTATCAGCCCCAGCATTTT. It encodes CASSLDRYQPQHF.